This T cell receptor (beta chain) emerged from a study of blood T cell repertoires in COVID-19. Turning to the study itself: PBMCs, B-cell-depleted T cells, or T cells were the source of the cDNA or gDNA that made up the material.

The CDR3 has 14 amino acids. V was clipped by 0 bases and J by 5 bases, with 11 bases between them. Germline assignment: CDR1 SGDLS and CDR2 YYNGEE. Per the original methods: Quantification of nucleated cells was approximated via reference gene primer amplification. Method: immunoSEQ multiplex PCR; TCRdb's copy keeps in-frame clones and lacks some. V and J calls and clone size are as listed in that table; D and trimming were resolved from the DNA. The repertoire holds around 170,000 clones, with approximately 87% as singletons. The chain combines TRBV9 with TRBJ1-1, with TRBD1 as a possible D gene (5 bases). The sample taken for sequencing was peripheral blood. The sequence was obtained from a woman in her 70s with acute or convalescent COVID-19. Here the CDR3 reads CASSVGGAGTEAFF. As DNA, the CDR3 is TGTGCCAGCAGCGTAGGGGGCGCAGGGACTGAAGCTTTCTTT.